This TCR beta chain appears in the sequencing data of a study of blood T cells in healthy people across ages (dated by TCRdb to between 2014 and 2017). The study in broad terms: In model experiments, template switching captured roughly one uniquely barcoded TCR beta cDNA molecule for every two T cells. Donors were grouped into four age groups: young (average approximately 15 years), middle-aged (around 39), aged (approximately 58) and long-lived (about 89). Two additional independent replicas of 1 million unique cDNA reads from the same blood draw were analyzed for two donors (one aged 18 to 30 and one aged 80 or older). Using deep sequencing normalized with unique cDNA molecular identifiers, the study measured how TCR beta repertoire diversity changes with age. To avoid experimental bias, donors of different ages were randomly spread across the sequencing lanes. Paper-wide results and their limitations: Observed TCR beta diversity correlated strongly with the percentage of naive T cells measured by flow cytometry. Compared with the aged group, the long-lived group had more naive CD4+ T cells, fewer expanded clones and increased TCR diversity, suggesting age selection. Because profiling used bulk unsorted PBMCs, naive and antigen-experienced compartments could not be compared conclusively. Because the CMV infection status of the donors was unknown, age-related changes in expanded clonotypes may potentially have been confounded. Total diversity estimates from one million sequenced T cells were considered lower bounds and underestimates. Observed TCR beta diversity per million T cells fell roughly linearly with age, and a significant reduction was already apparent by age around 40.

Receptor amplification or capture employed 5' RACE. Data came from an Illumina HiSeq 2500. A second roughly 7 to 11 cycle PCR used a sample-barcoded 5' primer and a J-beta primer mix. A template-switch 5' adaptor carrying 12 random nucleotides introduced a unique molecular identifier onto each TCR beta cDNA molecule. Each sample yielded at least 3 million CDR3-containing paired-end reads. The Mint cDNA synthesis kit, primed by a TRBC-specific oligonucleotide, was used to synthesize first-strand cDNA from all RNA. After uracil-DNA glycosylase treatment, a first 18-cycle PCR used universal primers M1SS and BC2_uni_R on all cDNA. For the original study's pipeline: Normalization of each sample was performed by random selection of 1 million high-quality reads, each carrying a distinct molecular identifier. Reads sharing molecular identifiers were discarded rather than binned into consensus sequences. MiTCR, run with a Q25 quality threshold and the strictest error-elimination algorithm, handled CDR3 identification, clonotype clustering and error correction. A nonparametric unseen species model using Euler transformation provided a lower-bound estimate of total TCR beta diversity. Using fastp at Q25 and MiXCR, TCRdb reprocessed the public reads and kept productive beta chains. Rows merge per CDR3 protein into single entries with the most common DNA and genes. TCRdb, not the original authors, processed these V and J calls. Here the sample has fewer than 1.5 million distinct CDR3 sequences; 42% occur a single time. Clones ranked in the top ten supply approximately 7.9% of the sample.

Taken from cysteine to phenylalanine, the CDR3 has 15 residues. CDR3 DNA only is kept here, 45 bases in frame from base 1. Based on the germline V gene, the CDR1 and CDR2 sequences are MDHEN and SYDVKM. For this chain, trimming is 3 bases at the V end and 1 base at the J end, and the number of junction bases without a gene match is 2. Donors were 30 to 45 systemically healthy Caucasian individuals from Russia aged 6 to 90 years. Around 9.9 milliliters of peripheral blood were collected from each donor into EDTA-treated Vacutainer tubes. Ficoll-Paque density-gradient centrifugation was used to isolate PBMCs, with at least 6.5 million per sample. Trizol reagent was used to extract total RNA from the PBMCs, yielding at least 6 micrograms per sample. For every donor, flow cytometry on a PBMC aliquot measured the percentage of naive CD45RAhigh/CD27high T cells. This clonotype has just a few counts. Its antigen is not yet known. Base quality data are lacking; no much larger clone is found one base away.

The TCR originated in a woman between 18 and 30 years old in good health. Material for sequencing was blood. The sequence joins TRBV28 to TRBJ2-3; TRBD2 lines up with 9 middle nucleotides. In nucleotide form, the sequence is TGTGCCAGCAGTTTCCCTAGCGGGGGCACAGATACGCAGTATTTT. The translation is CASSFPSGGTDTQYF.